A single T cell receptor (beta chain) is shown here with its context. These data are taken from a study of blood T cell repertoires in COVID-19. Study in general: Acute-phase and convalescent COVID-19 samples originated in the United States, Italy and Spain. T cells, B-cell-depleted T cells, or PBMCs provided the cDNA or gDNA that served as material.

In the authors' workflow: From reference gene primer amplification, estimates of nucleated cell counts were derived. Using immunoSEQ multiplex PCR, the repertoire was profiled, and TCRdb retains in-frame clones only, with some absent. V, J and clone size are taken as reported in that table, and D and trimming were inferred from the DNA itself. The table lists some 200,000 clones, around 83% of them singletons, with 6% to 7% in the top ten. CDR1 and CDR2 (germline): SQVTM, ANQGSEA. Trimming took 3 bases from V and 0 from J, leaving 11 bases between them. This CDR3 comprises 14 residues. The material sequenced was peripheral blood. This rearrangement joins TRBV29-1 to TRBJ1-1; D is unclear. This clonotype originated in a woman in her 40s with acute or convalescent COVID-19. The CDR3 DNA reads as TGCAGCGTTGATGGGAGCACCATGAACACTGAAGCTTTCTTT. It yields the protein CSVDGSTMNTEAFF.